Listed below are T cell receptor beta chains from one sample, sequenced in a study of cytomegalovirus exposure and HLA in healthy donors. The method was immunoSEQ multiplex PCR; TCRdb's version includes in-frame clones alone and lacks a portion of them. The sample holds around 83,000 clones, roughly 73% seen once. The source material was PBMCs. These TCRs come from a male donor in good health and CMV-seropositive. Both conserved end residues are part of each CDR3. A D gene is named only where the DNA matches it firmly. Rows give clone size only sometimes, using once, few, many, or a class for an expanded clone.

D,size,J,V,CDR3,DNA
.,.,TRBJ1-5,TRBV7-9,CASSPSGTISGQPQHF,TGTGCCAGCAGCCCTTCCGGGACAATCAGCGGTCAGCCCCAGCATTTT
.,.,TRBJ1-2,TRBV2,CASFNQDSRGYTF,TGTGCCAGCTTTAACCAGGACAGCAGGGGCTACACCTTC
.,.,TRBJ1-2,TRBV28,CASSLNSRANYGYTF,TGTGCCAGCAGTTTAAACTCCCGAGCTAACTATGGCTACACCTTC
TRBD1,.,TRBJ2-7,TRBV5-5,CASSLGQGLFYEQYF,TGTGCCAGCAGCTTGGGACAGGGCTTATTCTACGAGCAGTACTTC
.,.,TRBJ2-2,TRBV4-2,CASSQATHLTRANTGELFF,TGTGCCAGCAGCCAAGCGACTCACCTGACCCGCGCGAACACCGGGGAGCTGTTTTTT
.,.,TRBJ1-1,TRBV9,CASSAAGAITEAFF,TGTGCCAGCAGCGCCGCAGGGGCAATCACTGAAGCTTTCTTT
.,.,TRBJ1-1,TRBV28,CASSLNRVYTEAFF,TGTGCCAGCAGTTTGAACAGGGTGTACACTGAAGCTTTCTTT
TRBD1,few,TRBJ2-1,TRBV2,CASTRDRDSGQFF,TGTGCCAGCACTCGGGACAGGGATTCTGGGCAGTTCTTC
.,.,TRBJ2-7,TRBV6-6,CASSPPITYEQYF,TGTGCCAGCAGTCCCCCCATCACCTACGAGCAGTACTTC
.,few,TRBJ1-1,TRBV7-9,CASSKTETEAFF,TGTGCCAGCAGCAAGACAGAGACTGAAGCTTTCTTT
TRBD1,.,TRBJ2-7,TRBV6-5,CASSYGDSSYEQYF,TGTGCCAGCAGTTACGGGGACAGCTCCTACGAGCAGTACTTC
TRBD1,.,TRBJ1-1,TRBV18,CASSFDRDLTEAFF,TGTGCCAGCTCGTTCGACAGGGACCTCACTGAAGCTTTCTTT
TRBD2,few,TRBJ2-3,TRBV5-4,CASSSALLSGTGGDTQYF,TGTGCCAGCAGCTCTGCCCTACTTAGCGGGACGGGCGGAGATACGCAGTATTTT
.,.,TRBJ1-2,TRBV6-6,CASSFLGDRSYGYTF,TGTGCCAGCAGTTTCCTGGGAGATCGATCCTATGGCTACACCTTC
TRBD2,few,TRBJ2-6,TRBV4-2,CASSQGGLAGSGANVLTF,TGTGCCAGCAGCCAAGGAGGGCTAGCGGGATCTGGGGCCAACGTCCTGACTTTC
.,once,TRBJ1-1,TRBV7-3,CASSPRGGGTEAFF,TGTGCCAGCAGCCCTCGGGGAGGGGGCACTGAAGCTTTCTTT
TRBD1,.,TRBJ2-2,TRBV5-1,CASSGDRGGNTGELFF,TGCGCCAGCAGCGGCGACAGGGGTGGAAACACCGGGGAGCTGTTTTTT
.,.,TRBJ1-4,TRBV28,CASSFNSGTFNEKLFF,TGTGCCAGCAGTTTTAACAGTGGGACTTTTAATGAAAAACTGTTTTTT
.,.,TRBJ2-3,TRBV29-1,CSVEGSGTSDTQYF,TGCAGCGTTGAAGGGAGTGGGACTTCAGATACGCAGTATTTT
.,.,TRBJ2-7,TRBV5-4,CASSLTGGGPSTKQYF,TGTGCCAGCAGCTTGACTGGCGGAGGGCCTTCTACGAAGCAGTACTTC